This entry features one TCR beta chain sequence. Time point indicated: newly diagnosed GD, antithyroid drugs for less than 3 months. The authors made the TCR library using RNA they extracted from PBMCs. Construction of the TCR beta libraries employed iRepertoire HTBI primers in conjunction with Arm-PCR of CDR3 regions. As processed by the authors: Segment identification across samples yielded roughly 62 TRBV and roughly 15 TRBJ segments. TCRdb analysed the multiplex PCR reads with MiXCR anew, one entry per CDR3 protein. TCRdb, not the authors, supplied the V and J calls. The repertoire holds around 240,000 distinct CDR3 sequences, approximately 20% seen once, with 13% to 15% in the top ten. This record belongs to a study of regulatory T cells in long-lasting Graves disease. V was clipped by 5 bases and J by 0 bases, with 8 bases between them. The CDR3 covers 14 residues. The germline gives CDR1 LNHDA, CDR2 SQIVND (reference sequence).

These data were also filed under a second study, of T cells in Graves' hyperthyroidism and ophthalmopathy. This second study says: HTBI primers drove first-round RT-PCR of the TCR CDR3.

The specimen comprised peripheral blood mononuclear cells (PBMCs), sampled at new diagnosis, from a patient treated with antithyroid drugs. This chain links TRBV19 with TRBJ1-5; D not certain. The sequence was collected from a woman aged 25 to 39 with Graves disease. In DNA, the CDR3 is TGTGCCAGTAGTGAGGACTATAGCAATCAGCCCCAGCATTTT. This translates into CASSEDYSNQPQHF.